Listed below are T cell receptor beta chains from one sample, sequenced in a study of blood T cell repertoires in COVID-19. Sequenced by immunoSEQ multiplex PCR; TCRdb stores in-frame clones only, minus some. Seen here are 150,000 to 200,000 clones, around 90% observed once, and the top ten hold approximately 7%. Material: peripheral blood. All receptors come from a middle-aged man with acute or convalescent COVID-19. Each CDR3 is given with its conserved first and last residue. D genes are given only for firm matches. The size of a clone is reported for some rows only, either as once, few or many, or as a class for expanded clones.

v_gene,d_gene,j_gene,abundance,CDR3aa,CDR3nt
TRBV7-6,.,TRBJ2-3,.,CASSLGWASTDTQYF,TGTGCCAGCAGCTTAGGGTGGGCTAGCACAGATACGCAGTATTTT
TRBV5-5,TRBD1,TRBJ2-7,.,CASSSRQGYEQYF,TGTGCCAGCAGCTCCCGACAGGGCTACGAGCAGTACTTC
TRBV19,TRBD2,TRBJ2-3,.,CASSTPIAGPPDTQYF,TGTGCCAGTAGTACCCCTATAGCGGGGCCCCCAGATACGCAGTATTTT
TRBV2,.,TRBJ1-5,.,CASSEFESGNQPQHF,TGTGCCAGCAGCGAATTTGAGAGTGGCAATCAGCCCCAGCATTTT
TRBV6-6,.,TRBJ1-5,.,CASSFDPGYQPQHF,TGTGCCAGCAGTTTCGATCCAGGCTATCAGCCCCAGCATTTT
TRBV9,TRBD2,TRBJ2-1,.,CASSVVSGSYNEQFF,TGTGCCAGCAGCGTAGTTAGCGGGAGCTACAATGAGCAGTTCTTC
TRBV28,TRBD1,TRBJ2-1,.,CASSLQDRLRFF,TGTGCCAGCAGTCTTCAGGACAGGCTTCGGTTCTTC
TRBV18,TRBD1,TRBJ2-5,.,CASSPLGTGTPLSQETQYF,TGTGCCAGCTCACCGCTAGGGACAGGGACCCCCTTATCGCAAGAGACCCAGTACTTC
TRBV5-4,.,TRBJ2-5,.,CASSSVSGFEYF,TGTGCCAGCAGCTCTGTCTCGGGGTTCGAATACTTC
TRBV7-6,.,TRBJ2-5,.,CASSLRRGGETQYF,TGTGCCAGCAGCTTACGGCGGGGTGGCGAGACCCAGTACTTC
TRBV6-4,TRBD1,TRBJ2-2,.,CASSTTGDTGELFF,TGTGCCAGCAGTACCACAGGGGACACCGGGGAGCTGTTTTTT
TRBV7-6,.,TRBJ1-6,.,CASSLGSGVGNSPLHF,TGTGCCAGCAGCCTAGGATCCGGGGTTGGGAATTCACCCCTCCACTTT
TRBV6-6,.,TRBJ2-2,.,CASSLRDSGLMYTGELFF,TGTGCCAGCAGTCTCCGGGACAGCGGGTTGATGTACACCGGGGAGCTGTTTTTT
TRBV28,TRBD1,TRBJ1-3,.,CASSSPGQVSGNTIYF,TGTGCCAGCAGTTCCCCAGGACAGGTCTCTGGAAACACCATATATTTT
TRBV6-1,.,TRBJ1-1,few,CASSEYGRGTEAFF,TGTGCCAGCAGTGAATATGGGAGGGGCACTGAAGCTTTCTTT
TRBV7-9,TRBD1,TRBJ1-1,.,CASSLDRGLNTEAFF,TGTGCCAGCAGCCTCGACAGGGGCTTGAACACTGAAGCTTTCTTT
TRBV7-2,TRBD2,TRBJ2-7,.,CASSLGSSSGGYEQYF,TGTGCCAGCAGCTTAGGGTCTTCTAGCGGGGGATACGAGCAGTACTTC
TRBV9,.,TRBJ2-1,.,CASSVTAASSYNEQFF,TGTGCCAGCAGCGTGACAGCCGCTAGCTCCTACAATGAGCAGTTCTTC
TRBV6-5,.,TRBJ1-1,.,CASSTPMTVNTEAFF,TGTGCCAGCAGTACCCCCATGACAGTGAACACTGAAGCTTTCTTT
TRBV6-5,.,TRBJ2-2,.,CASSPLGYGEGELFF,TGTGCCAGCAGTCCCCTGGGGTACGGGGAAGGGGAGCTGTTTTTT
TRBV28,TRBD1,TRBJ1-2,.,CASTSGTGAIYGYTF,TGTGCCAGCACGTCGGGGACAGGGGCCATCTATGGCTACACCTTC
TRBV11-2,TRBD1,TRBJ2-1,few,CASSWGQGNEQFF,TGTGCCAGCAGCTGGGGACAGGGGAATGAGCAGTTCTTC
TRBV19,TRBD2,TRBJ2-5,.,CASSIIGLAGGQETQYF,TGTGCCAGTAGTATAATCGGCCTAGCGGGGGGCCAAGAGACCCAGTACTTC
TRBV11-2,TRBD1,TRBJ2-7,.,CASSRTGTGLYEQYF,TGTGCCAGCAGCCGAACCGGGACAGGGCTCTACGAGCAGTACTTC
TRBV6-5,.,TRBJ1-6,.,CASRPTRDVSPLHF,TGTGCCAGCAGACCGACTAGGGATGTTTCACCCCTCCACTTT
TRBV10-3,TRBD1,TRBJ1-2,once,CAISIDREDYGYTF,TGTGCCATCAGTATCGACAGGGAGGACTATGGCTACACCTTC
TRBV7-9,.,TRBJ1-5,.,CASSFDRTRGMQPQHF,TGTGCCAGCAGCTTTGACAGGACAAGAGGTATGCAGCCCCAGCATTTT
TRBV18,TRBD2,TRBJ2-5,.,CASSPLAGVQETQYF,TGTGCCAGCTCACCACTAGCGGGGGTTCAAGAGACCCAGTACTTC
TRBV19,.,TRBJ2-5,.,CASSLGTGIQETQYF,TGTGCCAGTAGTCTCGGTACAGGAATCCAAGAGACCCAGTACTTC
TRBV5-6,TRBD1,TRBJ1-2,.,CASSLGQGVYGYTF,TGTGCCAGCAGCTTGGGACAGGGAGTCTATGGCTACACCTTC
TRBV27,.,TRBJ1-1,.,CASSLLSGEKNTEAFF,TGTGCCAGCAGTTTATTGAGCGGAGAGAAGAACACTGAAGCTTTCTTT
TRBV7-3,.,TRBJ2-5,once,CASSLGGDGGTQYF,TGTGCCAGCAGCTTAGGAGGGGATGGCGGGACCCAGTACTTC
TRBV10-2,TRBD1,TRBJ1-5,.,CASSETGVNQPQHF,TGCGCCAGCAGCGAGACAGGGGTTAATCAGCCCCAGCATTTT
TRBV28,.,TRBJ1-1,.,CASSFQVTNTEAFF,TGTGCCAGCAGTTTCCAGGTTACTAACACTGAAGCTTTCTTT
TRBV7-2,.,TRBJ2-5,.,CASSSPLGTQYF,TGTGCCAGCAGCTCCCCCCTCGGGACCCAGTACTTC
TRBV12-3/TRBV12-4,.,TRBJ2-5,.,CASSLLVQETQYF,TGTGCCAGCAGTTTACTAGTCCAAGAGACCCAGTACTTC
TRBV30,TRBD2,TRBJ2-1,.,CAWSPGGAHNEQFF,TGTGCCTGGAGCCCCGGGGGGGCGCACAATGAGCAGTTCTTC
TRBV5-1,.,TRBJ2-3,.,CASSSRSRTDTQYF,TGCGCCAGCAGCTCCCGGTCCCGCACAGATACGCAGTATTTT
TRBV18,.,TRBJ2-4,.,CASSPSLNIQYF,TGTGCCAGCTCACCAAGCTTAAACATTCAGTACTTC
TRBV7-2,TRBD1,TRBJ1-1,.,CASSLKGQGRGEAFF,TGTGCCAGCAGCTTAAAGGGACAGGGGAGGGGTGAAGCTTTCTTT
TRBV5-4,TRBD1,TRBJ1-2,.,CASSPPRDRGSGYTF,TGTGCCAGCAGCCCCCCCCGGGACAGGGGGTCTGGCTACACCTTC
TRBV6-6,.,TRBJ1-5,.,CASSLRGAGNQPQHF,TGTGCCAGCTCGCTCCGGGGGGCGGGCAATCAGCCCCAGCATTTT
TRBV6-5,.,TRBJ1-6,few,CASRAEGDSPLHF,TGTGCCAGCAGGGCGGAGGGTGATTCACCCCTCCACTTT
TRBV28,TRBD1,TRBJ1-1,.,CASTPPDRGLTEAFF,TGTGCCAGCACCCCCCCAGACAGGGGTTTGACTGAAGCTTTCTTT
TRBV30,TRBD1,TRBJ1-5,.,CAWGPRQGVNQPQHF,TGTGCCTGGGGTCCCCGACAGGGCGTCAATCAGCCCCAGCATTTT
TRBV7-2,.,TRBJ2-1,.,CASSSDSLLSNEQFF,TGTGCCAGCAGCTCGGACAGTCTTTTATCCAATGAGCAGTTCTTC
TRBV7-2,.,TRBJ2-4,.,CASSLAAQGKNIQYF,TGTGCCAGCAGCCTCGCGGCACAGGGTAAAAACATTCAGTACTTC
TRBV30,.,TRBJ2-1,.,CAWSGRGQPPAPSSYNEQFF,TGTGCCTGGAGCGGGCGGGGGCAGCCACCGGCCCCGAGCTCCTACAATGAGCAGTTCTTC
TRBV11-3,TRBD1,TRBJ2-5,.,CASSQSRDREETQYF,TGTGCCAGCAGCCAGTCCCGGGACAGGGAAGAGACCCAGTACTTC